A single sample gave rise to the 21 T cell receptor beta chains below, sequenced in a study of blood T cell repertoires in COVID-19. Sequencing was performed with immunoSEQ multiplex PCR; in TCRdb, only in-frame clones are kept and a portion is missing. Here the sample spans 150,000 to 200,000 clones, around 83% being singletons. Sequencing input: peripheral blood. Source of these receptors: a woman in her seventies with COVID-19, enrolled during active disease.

The CDR3 here is CASSLAWQGAHEQYF. DNA of the CDR3: TGTGCCAGCAGCTTAGCGTGGCAGGGGGCGCACGAGCAGTACTTC. The chain recombines TRBV7-9 with TRBJ2-7, with TRBD1 identical over 8 bases. CDR1 and CDR2 from the germline V gene are SEHNR and FQNEAQ (reference sequence). This CDR3 has 15 amino acids. V was clipped by 0 bases and J by 5 bases; unmatched bases: 6.

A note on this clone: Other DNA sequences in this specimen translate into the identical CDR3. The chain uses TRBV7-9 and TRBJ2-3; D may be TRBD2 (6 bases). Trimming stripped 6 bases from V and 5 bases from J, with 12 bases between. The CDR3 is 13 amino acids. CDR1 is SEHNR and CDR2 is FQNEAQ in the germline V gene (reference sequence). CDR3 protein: CASSLSGGDTQYF. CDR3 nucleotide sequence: TGTGCCAGCAGTCTCTCCGGGGGAGATACGCAGTATTTT.

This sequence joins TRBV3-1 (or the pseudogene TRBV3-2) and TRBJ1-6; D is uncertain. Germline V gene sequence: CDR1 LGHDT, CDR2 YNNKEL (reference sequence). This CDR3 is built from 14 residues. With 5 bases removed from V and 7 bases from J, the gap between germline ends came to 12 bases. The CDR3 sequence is CASSSGLQNSPLHF. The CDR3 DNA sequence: TGTGCCAGCAGCTCGGGATTACAGAATTCACCCCTCCACTTT.

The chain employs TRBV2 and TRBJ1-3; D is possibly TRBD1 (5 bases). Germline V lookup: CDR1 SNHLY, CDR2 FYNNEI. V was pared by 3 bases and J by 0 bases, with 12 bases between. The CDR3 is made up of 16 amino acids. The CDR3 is CASSDSGISSGNTIYF. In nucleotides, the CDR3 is TGTGCCAGCAGTGACTCAGGGATAAGCTCTGGAAACACCATATATTTT.

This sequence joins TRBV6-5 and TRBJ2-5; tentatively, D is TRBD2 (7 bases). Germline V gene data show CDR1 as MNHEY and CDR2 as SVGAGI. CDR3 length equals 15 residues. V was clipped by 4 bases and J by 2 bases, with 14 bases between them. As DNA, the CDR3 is TGTGCCAGCAGTTTAGGGGGGGGTATTCAAGAGACCCAGTACTTC. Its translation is CASSLGGGIQETQYF.

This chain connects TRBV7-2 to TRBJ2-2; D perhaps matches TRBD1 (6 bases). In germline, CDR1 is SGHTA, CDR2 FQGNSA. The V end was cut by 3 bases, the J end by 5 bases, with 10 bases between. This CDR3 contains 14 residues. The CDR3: CASSFLGGTGELFF. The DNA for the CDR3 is TGTGCCAGCAGCTTTCTAGGGGGAACCGGGGAGCTGTTTTTT.

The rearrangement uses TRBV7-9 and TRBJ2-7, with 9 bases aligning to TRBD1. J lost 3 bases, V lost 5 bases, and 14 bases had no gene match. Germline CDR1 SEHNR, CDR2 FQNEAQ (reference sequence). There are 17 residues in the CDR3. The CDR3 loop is CASSQKVGTGTLYEQYF. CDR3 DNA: TGTGCCAGCAGCCAAAAGGTCGGGACAGGGACGCTCTACGAGCAGTACTTC.

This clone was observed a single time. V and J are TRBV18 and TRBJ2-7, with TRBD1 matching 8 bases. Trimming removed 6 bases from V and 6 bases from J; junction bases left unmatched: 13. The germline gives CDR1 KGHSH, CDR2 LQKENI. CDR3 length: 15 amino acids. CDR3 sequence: CASSPTGQVVGEQYF. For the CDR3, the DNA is TGTGCCAGCTCCCCGACGGGACAGGTGGTAGGCGAGCAGTACTTC.

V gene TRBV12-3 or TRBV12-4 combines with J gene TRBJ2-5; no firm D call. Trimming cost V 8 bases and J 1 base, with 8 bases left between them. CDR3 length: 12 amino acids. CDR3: CASSSLQETQYF. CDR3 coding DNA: TGTGCCAGCTCTTCCCTCCAAGAGACCCAGTACTTC.

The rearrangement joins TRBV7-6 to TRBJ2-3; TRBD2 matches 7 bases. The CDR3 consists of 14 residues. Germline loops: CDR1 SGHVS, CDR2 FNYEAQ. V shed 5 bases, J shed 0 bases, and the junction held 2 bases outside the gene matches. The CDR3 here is CASSDSGSTDTQYF. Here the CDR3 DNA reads TGTGCCAGCAGCGATAGCGGGAGCACAGATACGCAGTATTTT.

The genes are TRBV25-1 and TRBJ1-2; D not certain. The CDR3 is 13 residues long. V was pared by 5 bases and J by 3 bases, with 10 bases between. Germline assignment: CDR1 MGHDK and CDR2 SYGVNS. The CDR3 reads CASSLEADYGYTF. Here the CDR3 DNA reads TGTGCCAGCAGTTTGGAGGCGGACTATGGCTACACCTTC.

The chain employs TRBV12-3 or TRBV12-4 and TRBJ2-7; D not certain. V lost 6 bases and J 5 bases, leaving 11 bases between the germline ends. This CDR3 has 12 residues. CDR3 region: CASSPYRNEQYF. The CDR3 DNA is TGTGCCAGCAGCCCGTATAGAAACGAGCAGTACTTC.

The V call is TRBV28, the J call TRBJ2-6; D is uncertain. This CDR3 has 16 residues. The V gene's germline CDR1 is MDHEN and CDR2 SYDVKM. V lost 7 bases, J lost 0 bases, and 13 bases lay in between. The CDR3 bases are TGTGCCAGCACCGTCGCAGGCCACTCTGGGGCCAACGTCCTGACTTTC. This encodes CASTVAGHSGANVLTF. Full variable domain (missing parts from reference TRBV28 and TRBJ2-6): DVKVTQSSRYLVKRTGEKVFLECVQDMDHENMFWYRQDPGLGLRLIYFSYDVKMKEKGDIPEGYSVSREKKERFSLILESASTNQTSMYLCASTVAGHSGANVLTFGAGSRLTVL.

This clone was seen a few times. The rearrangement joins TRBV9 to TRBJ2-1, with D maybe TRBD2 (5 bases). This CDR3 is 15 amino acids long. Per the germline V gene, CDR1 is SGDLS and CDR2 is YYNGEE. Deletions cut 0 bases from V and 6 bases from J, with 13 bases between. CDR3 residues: CASSVAGLAFNEQFF. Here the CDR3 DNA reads TGTGCCAGCAGCGTAGCTGGCCTAGCTTTCAATGAGCAGTTCTTC.

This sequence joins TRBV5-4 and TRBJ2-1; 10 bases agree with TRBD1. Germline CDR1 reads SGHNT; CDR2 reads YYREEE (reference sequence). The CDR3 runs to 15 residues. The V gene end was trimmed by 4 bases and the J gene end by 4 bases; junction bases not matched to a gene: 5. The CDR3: CASSPGQGVYNEQFF. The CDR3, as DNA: TGTGCCAGCAGCCCCGGACAGGGGGTATACAATGAGCAGTTCTTC.

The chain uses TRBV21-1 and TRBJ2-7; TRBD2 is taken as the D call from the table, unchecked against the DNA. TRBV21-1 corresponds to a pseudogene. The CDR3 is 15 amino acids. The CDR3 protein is CASSPRTSQVYEQYF. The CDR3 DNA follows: TGTGCCAGCAGCCCCCGGACTAGCCAGGTCTACGAGCAGTACTTC.

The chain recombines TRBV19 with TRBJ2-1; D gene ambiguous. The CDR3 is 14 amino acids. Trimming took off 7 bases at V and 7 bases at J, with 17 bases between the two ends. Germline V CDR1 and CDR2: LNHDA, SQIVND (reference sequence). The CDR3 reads CASTSPIFGNEQFF. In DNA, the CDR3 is TGTGCCAGTACCTCCCCAATCTTCGGGAATGAGCAGTTCTTC.

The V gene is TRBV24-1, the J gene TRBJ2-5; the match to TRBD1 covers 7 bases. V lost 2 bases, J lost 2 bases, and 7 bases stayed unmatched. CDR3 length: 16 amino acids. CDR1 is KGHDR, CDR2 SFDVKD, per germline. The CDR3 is CATSDSRQGIQETQYF. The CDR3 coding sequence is TGTGCCACCAGTGATTCCCGACAGGGTATACAAGAGACCCAGTACTTC.

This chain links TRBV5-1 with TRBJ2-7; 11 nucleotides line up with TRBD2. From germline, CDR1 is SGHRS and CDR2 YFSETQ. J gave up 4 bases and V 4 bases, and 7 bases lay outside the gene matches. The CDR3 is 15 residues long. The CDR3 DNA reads TGCGCCAGCAGCAGAACTAGCGGGAGCAGGTACGAGCAGTACTTC. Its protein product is CASSRTSGSRYEQYF.

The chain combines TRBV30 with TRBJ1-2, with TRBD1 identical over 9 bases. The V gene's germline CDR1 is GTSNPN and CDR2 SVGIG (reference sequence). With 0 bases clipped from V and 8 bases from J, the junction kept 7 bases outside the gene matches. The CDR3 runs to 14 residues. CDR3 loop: CAWSVTATGGGYTF. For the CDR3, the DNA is TGTGCCTGGAGTGTAACAGCGACAGGGGGAGGCTACACCTTC.

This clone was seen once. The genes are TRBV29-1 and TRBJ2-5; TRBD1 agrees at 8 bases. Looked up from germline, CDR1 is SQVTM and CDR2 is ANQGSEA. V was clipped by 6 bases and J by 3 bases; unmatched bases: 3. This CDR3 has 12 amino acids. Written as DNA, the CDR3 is TGCAGCGTGGGACAGGTAGAAGAGACCCAGTACTTC. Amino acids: CSVGQVEETQYF.